These 28 T cell receptor beta chains were sequenced from one sample in a study of control samples from healthy donors and cancer patients. TCRdb's copy holds only in-frame clones and misses some; the assay was immunoSEQ multiplex PCR. The sample holds 100,000 to 150,000 clones; around 87% are singletons and the top ten take 8% to 9%. The material sequenced was blood. The source is a man aged 40-49 years in good health.

J is TRBJ1-5 and V is TRBV11-2, with D uncertain. Looked up from germline, CDR1 is SGHAT and CDR2 is FQNNGV. V lost 3 bases to trimming and J lost 3 bases, with 9 bases between them. The CDR3 is 14 amino acids. CDR3 protein: CASSLAGSNQPQHF. In nucleotides, the CDR3 is TGTGCCAGCAGCTTGGCCGGATCCAATCAGCCCCAGCATTTT.

This sequence joins TRBV25-1 and TRBJ1-2; D remains ambiguous. CDR1 MGHDK and CDR2 SYGVNS come from the germline V gene. The CDR3 covers 13 residues. Trimming left V 6 bases short and J 3 bases short, with 11 bases between. The CDR3 bases are TGTGCCAGCAGCTGGGTCTGGGACTATGGCTACACCTTC. Translating gives CASSWVWDYGYTF.

This sequence joins TRBV6-5 and TRBJ2-3; 7 bases line up with TRBD2. The V gene end was trimmed by 0 bases and the J gene end by 4 bases; junction bases not matched to a gene: 4. The CDR3 runs 15 residues. Germline V lookup: CDR1 MNHEY, CDR2 SVGAGI. Here the CDR3 reads CASSYSRRGADTQYF. The CDR3 DNA is TGTGCCAGCAGTTACTCGCGCCGGGGGGCAGATACGCAGTATTTT.

The V and J genes are TRBV13 and TRBJ2-5, with D perhaps matching TRBD2 (5 bases). Trimming pared 4 bases from V and 4 bases from J, leaving 19 bases between. CDR3 size: 16 residues. Germline loops: CDR1 PRHDT, CDR2 FYEKMQ (reference sequence). CDR3 sequence: CASSSNFASNPETQYF. CDR3 coding DNA: TGTGCCAGCAGCTCGAACTTCGCTAGCAACCCAGAGACCCAGTACTTC.

In its sample, this clone was seen once. The chain employs TRBV28 and TRBJ1-6; possibly TRBD1 for D (5 bases). CDR3 length: 16 residues. Looked up from germline, CDR1 is MDHEN and CDR2 is SYDVKM. Trimming shortened V by 5 bases and J by 8 bases, and 19 bases separated the two germline ends. CDR3 nucleotides: TGTGCCAGCAGTCCACCCGTCAGGGCTTCAGATTCACCCCTCCACTTT. Encoded protein: CASSPPVRASDSPLHF.

This rearrangement joins TRBV7-9 to TRBJ1-2; no firm D call. Germline V gives CDR1 SEHNR, CDR2 FQNEAQ (reference sequence). V dropped 1 base and J dropped 6 bases, with 12 bases sitting between them. The CDR3 length is 14 residues. Written as DNA, the CDR3 is TGTGCCAGCAGCTTAGGAGGTTGGCAAAATGGCTACACCTTC. Translated, it gives CASSLGGWQNGYTF.

The chain has TRBV25-1 and TRBJ2-5; TRBD2 matches at 7 bases. This CDR3 is 15 amino acids long. V gave up 4 bases and J gave up 2 bases; unmatched junction bases: 7. Germline assignment: CDR1 MGHDK and CDR2 SYGVNS. As DNA, the CDR3 is TGTGCCAGCAGTGCCGCTAGCGGCAAACAAGAGACCCAGTACTTC. This gives the protein CASSAASGKQETQYF.

This clone showed up just a few times. The V and J genes are TRBV5-8 and TRBJ2-1; D perhaps matches TRBD2 (5 bases). Trimming took off 4 bases at V and 3 bases at J, with 14 bases between the two ends. Germline V lookup: CDR1 SGHTS, CDR2 YDEGEE. The CDR3 has 15 amino acids. The CDR3: CASSPGLQFYNEQFF. In DNA, the CDR3 is TGTGCCAGCAGCCCTGGACTCCAATTCTACAATGAGCAGTTCTTC.

The V gene is TRBV7-3, the J gene TRBJ2-1; D not resolved. In germline, CDR1 is SGHTA, CDR2 FQGTGA. The V end was cut by 2 bases, the J end by 3 bases, with 5 bases between. The CDR3 extends over 13 amino acids. CDR3 coding DNA: TGTGCCAGCAGCTTAGGGCACTACAATGAGCAGTTCTTC. It is translated as CASSLGHYNEQFF.

This clone has a handful of counts. The rearrangement uses TRBV6-5 and TRBJ1-1; TRBD1 aligns across 8 bases. This CDR3 spans 13 amino acids. V dropped 10 bases and J dropped 5; count of bases not matched to a gene: 9. Germline lookup yields CDR1 MNHEY and CDR2 SVGAGI. CDR3 sequence reads: CATSDRDVTEAFF. The CDR3 DNA follows: TGTGCCACCTCGGACAGGGACGTGACTGAAGCTTTCTTT.

The chain combines TRBV4-3 with TRBJ2-3, with no clear D. Per the germline V gene, CDR1 is LGHNA and CDR2 is YSLEER. This CDR3 has 16 residues. V lost 1 base and J lost 1, with 12 bases in between. CDR3 residues: CASSQAPVLGTDTQYF. In DNA, the CDR3 is TGCGCCAGCAGCCAAGCTCCGGTACTGGGCACAGATACGCAGTATTTT.

The gene calls are TRBV24-1 and TRBJ2-7; 10 positions match TRBD1. V dropped 5 bases and J dropped 3; count of bases not matched to a gene: 9. The CDR3 contains 16 residues. The germline gives CDR1 KGHDR, CDR2 SFDVKD. The CDR3 nucleotides read TGTGCCACCAGTGGTCGGGGGACAGGGGAGGACTACGAGCAGTACTTC. Its protein is CATSGRGTGEDYEQYF.

In nucleotides, the CDR3 is TGTGCCAGCGGAGGGACTGGGGCCAACGTCCTGACTTTC. Encoded protein: CASGGTGANVLTF. The chain recombines TRBV3-1 (or the pseudogene TRBV3-2) with TRBJ2-6; perhaps TRBD2 as D (6 bases). The CDR3 length is 13 residues. The germline V gene has CDR1 LGHDT and CDR2 YNNKEL (reference sequence). The V and J ends lost 8 bases and 2 bases respectively, with 7 bases between them.

There are a few counts of this clone. The chain combines TRBV27 with TRBJ1-6; 7 bases fit TRBD1. The germline gives CDR1 MNHEY, CDR2 SMNVEV (reference sequence). Unmatched junction bases numbered 9, after V lost 4 bases and J lost 9 bases. This CDR3 contains 15 residues. CDR3 protein: CASSSDRVPGSPLHF. CDR3 coding DNA: TGTGCCAGCAGTTCTGACAGGGTGCCGGGTTCACCCCTCCACTTT.

The chain uses TRBV29-1 and TRBJ2-1; 16 bases are a match to TRBD2. V gave up 1 base and J gave up 4 bases; unmatched junction bases: 25. The CDR3 loop spans 24 amino acids. Looked up from germline, CDR1 is SQVTM and CDR2 is ANQGSEA. The CDR3 loop is CSVEGPGTSGGGTSGGFGYNEQFF. The CDR3 nucleotides read TGCAGCGTTGAAGGCCCCGGGACTAGCGGGGGGGGGACCTCAGGTGGGTTCGGTTACAATGAGCAGTTCTTC.

The gene calls are TRBV7-2 and TRBJ1-3; 8 nucleotides align to TRBD1. Germline assignment: CDR1 SGHTA and CDR2 FQGNSA. CDR3 length equals 15 residues. With 5 bases clipped from V and 2 bases from J, the junction kept 5 bases outside the gene matches. The CDR3 here is CASSPRGPTGNTIYF. Written as DNA, the CDR3 is TGTGCCAGCAGCCCCAGGGGGCCAACTGGAAACACCATATATTTT.

The rearrangement joins TRBV24-1 to TRBJ2-2; the D gene is possibly TRBD1 (5 bases). The length of the CDR3 is 14 residues. Per germline, CDR1 KGHDR and CDR2 SFDVKD. Trimming stripped 5 bases from V and 7 bases from J, with 13 bases between. This CDR3 reads CATSAWGKGGELFF. CDR3 sequence (DNA): TGTGCCACCAGTGCGTGGGGCAAGGGCGGGGAGCTGTTTTTT.

This sequence joins TRBV6-5 and TRBJ2-3; tentative D call: TRBD2 (5 bases). In germline, CDR1 is MNHEY, CDR2 SVGAGI. CDR3 length equals 14 residues. V was cut by 6 bases and J by 0 bases, with 10 bases left in between. In nucleotides, the CDR3 is TGTGCCAGCAGGATTCGGGGTAGCACAGATACGCAGTATTTT. Translated, it gives CASRIRGSTDTQYF.

The chain recombines TRBV7-3 with TRBJ1-2; maybe TRBD1 (5 bases). This CDR3 has 14 residues. V was shortened by 2 bases and J by 6 bases, with 13 bases between the two germline ends. Germline V gives CDR1 SGHTA, CDR2 FQGTGA. CDR3 residues: CASSLQSWGDGYTF. The DNA of the CDR3 is TGTGCCAGCAGCTTACAGTCCTGGGGCGATGGCTACACCTTC. Together with reference TRBV7-3 and TRBJ1-2, the CDR3 gives the full variable domain: GAGVSQTPSNKVTEKGKYVELRCDPISGHTALYWYRQSLGQGPEFLIYFQGTGAADDSGLPNDRFFAVRPEGSVSTLKIQRTERGDSAVYLCASSLQSWGDGYTFGSGTRLTVV.

This rearrangement joins TRBV10-3 to TRBJ1-3, with D unresolved. From germline, CDR1 is ENHRY and CDR2 SYGVKD. V lost 3 bases to trimming and J lost 3 bases, with 12 bases between them. The length of the CDR3 is 15 residues. The CDR3 sequence is CAISEVPPGGNTIYF. CDR3 nucleotide sequence: TGTGCCATCAGTGAAGTCCCCCCGGGTGGAAACACCATATATTTT.

For the CDR3, the DNA is TGTGCCAGCAGTTGGGGCCACCCCAGCACAGATACGCAGTATTTT. It encodes CASSWGHPSTDTQYF. The V and J genes are TRBV27 and TRBJ2-3, with D perhaps TRBD1 (5 bases). V was pared by 4 bases and J by 0 bases, with 11 bases between. The CDR3 is made up of 15 amino acids. Germline V lookup: CDR1 MNHEY, CDR2 SMNVEV (reference sequence).

The chain links TRBV6-2 or TRBV6-3 to TRBJ2-7; D call uncertain. The CDR3 has 17 residues. CDR1 MNHEY and CDR2 SVGEGT come from the germline V gene. Trimming pared 2 bases from V and 3 bases from J, leaving 20 bases between. The CDR3 coding sequence is TGTGCCAGCAGTTACCCCTCCGTTCCGCTCCAAAGCTACGAGCAGTACTTC. Translated, it gives CASSYPSVPLQSYEQYF.

The genes are TRBV9 and TRBJ1-4, with D uncertain. The CDR3 runs 15 residues. V was pared by 3 bases and J by 6 bases, with 15 bases between. In germline, CDR1 is SGDLS, CDR2 YYNGEE. The CDR3 bases are TGTGCCAGCAGCGCCCGGGAGGGCTGGGATGAAAAACTGTTTTTT. Translation gives CASSAREGWDEKLFF.

The rearrangement uses TRBV7-9 and TRBJ2-7; D is tentatively TRBD1 or TRBD2 (5 bases each). The CDR3 is 17 residues long. Germline CDR1 and CDR2: SEHNR and FQNEAQ (reference sequence). The germline V and J ends were trimmed by 5 bases and 0 bases, with 20 bases remaining between them. CDR3 in amino acids: CASSRLVRDGSSYEQYF. The CDR3 DNA sequence: TGTGCCAGCAGCCGATTAGTCCGGGACGGTAGCTCCTACGAGCAGTACTTC. Full variable domain (outside the CDR3, taken from reference TRBV7-9 and TRBJ2-7): DTGVSQNPRHKITKRGQNVTFRCDPISEHNRLYWYRQTLGQGPEFLTYFQNEAQLEKSRLLSDRFSAERPKGSFSTLEIQRTEQGDSAMYLCASSRLVRDGSSYEQYFGPGTRLTVT.

The genes are TRBV12-1 and TRBJ1-4; the table assigns TRBD1, which was not confirmed against the DNA. TRBV12-1 is marked as a pseudogene. The CDR3 is 13 amino acids. CDR3 amino acids: CASSLGRRGKLFF. Here the CDR3 DNA reads TGTGCCAGCAGCTTGGGACGAAGGGGGAAACTGTTTTTT.

The chain couples TRBV7-2 to TRBJ2-3; TRBD2 matches at 13 bases. Unmatched junction bases numbered 7, after V lost 5 bases and J lost 8 bases. The CDR3 extends over 15 amino acids. The germline CDR1 and CDR2 sequences are SGHTA and FQGNSA. This CDR3 reads CASSVTSGGGPTQYF. Here the CDR3 DNA reads TGTGCCAGCAGCGTTACTAGCGGGGGGGGGCCTACGCAGTATTTT.

J is TRBJ2-2 and V is TRBV7-9, with D uncertain. Trimming removed 1 base at V and 3 bases at J, with 9 bases between. The CDR3 covers 15 residues. Per the germline V gene, CDR1 is SEHNR and CDR2 is FQNEAQ (reference sequence). The CDR3 sequence: CASSLDPDYTGELFF. As DNA, the CDR3 is TGTGCCAGCAGCTTAGATCCGGATTACACCGGGGAGCTGTTTTTT.

The genes are TRBV9 and TRBJ1-2; D is possibly TRBD1 (6 bases). Germline V gene data show CDR1 as SGDLS and CDR2 as YYNGEE. The CDR3 is 13 residues long. Trimming cost V 3 bases and J 7 bases, with 13 bases left between them. DNA of the CDR3: TGTGCCAGCAGCGCCGGACAGAGGGGTGGCTACACCTTC. This encodes CASSAGQRGGYTF.